This T cell receptor beta chain was observed in a study of technical replicates of blood from a handful of donors. CDR1 and CDR2 from the germline V gene are SNHLY and FYNNEI. Trimming took 2 bases from V and 7 from J; bases not matched to a gene: 5. The CDR3 is 15 amino acids. Using immunoSEQ multiplex PCR, the repertoire was profiled, and TCRdb retains in-frame clones only, with some absent. The data contain about 12,000 clones, about 90% of them seen just once; the ten biggest clones take up about 9%. The sequence was obtained from a human donor in good health. The sequencing sample was made of PBMCs. This chain connects TRBV2 to TRBJ2-1, with 10 bases aligning to TRBD1. The CDR3: CASSERTGGRNEQFF. The CDR3 nucleotides read TGTGCCAGCAGTGAAAGGACAGGGGGTAGGAATGAGCAGTTCTTC.